This is a list of T cell receptor beta chains from one sample in a study of early T cells in non-severe SARS-CoV-2 infection. TCRdb fed the 5' RACE reads into MiXCR, producing one record per CDR3 protein. The sample has about 48,000 distinct CDR3 sequences; around 9.5% are singletons. The sample comprised whole blood. These TCRs come from an adult who was a healthcare worker with PCR-confirmed SARS-CoV-2 infection or an uninfected control (not recorded which). Both conserved end residues are part of each CDR3. The D gene is left open where the match is weak. Expanded clones are given a class, and other clones once, few, many or no size at all.

TGTGCCAGCAGCGTCTCAGGGTCTAATCAGCCCCAGCATTTT	CASSVSGSNQPQHF	NA	14	TRBV9	many	TRBJ1-5
TGTGCCGGGGACCCAGCGGGAGGGGATGGCGGTGAGCAGTTCTTC	CAGDPAGGDGGEQFF	TRBD2	15	TRBV2	few	TRBJ2-1
TGTGCCAGCAGCCAGGTCAAGAACACTGAAGCTTTCTTT	CASSQVKNTEAFF	NA	13	TRBV3-1	many	TRBJ1-1
TGTGCCTGGAGTGTGGCCGGGAGGAGTGCAGATACGCAGTTTTTT	CAWSVAGRSADTQFF	TRBD2	15	TRBV30	many	TRBJ2-3
TGTGCCAGCAGCTTAACGGAGGGATCCTATGGCTACACCTTC	CASSLTEGSYGYTF	NA	14	TRBV7-3	many	TRBJ1-2
TGTGCCAGCAGCCCCTCGAGAGCGGGAGCCTACAATGAGCAGTTCTTC	CASSPSRAGAYNEQFF	TRBD2	16	TRBV7-3	NA	TRBJ2-1
TGTGCCAGCAGCCCCAGGACTGCGACCGCCAATGAGCAGTTCTTC	CASSPRTATANEQFF	NA	15	TRBV7-7	many	TRBJ2-1
TGTGCCACCAGTTCTCGGACTAGCCTAAATGATTACAATGAGCAGTTCTTC	CATSSRTSLNDYNEQFF	TRBD2	17	TRBV24-1	many	TRBJ2-1
TGTGCCAGCGGAGAGGAGACCCAGTACTTC	CASGEETQYF	NA	10	TRBV12-3/TRBV12-4	few	TRBJ2-5
TGTGCCAGCTCAACCTCAGGGGGAGCTAACTATGGCTACACCTTC	CASSTSGGANYGYTF	TRBD1	15	TRBV18	many	TRBJ1-2
TGCAGCGGCGGGACAGGGAACGGCTATGAGCAGTTCTTC	CSGGTGNGYEQFF	TRBD1	13	TRBV29-1	NA	TRBJ2-1
TGTGCCAGCCTTCTCGGGGGCAGCAATCAGCCCCAGCATTTT	CASLLGGSNQPQHF	NA	14	TRBV19	many	TRBJ1-5
TGCAGCGAGCTAGGGCTAGGCGGTAATGAGCAGTTCTTC	CSELGLGGNEQFF	NA	13	TRBV29-1	many	TRBJ2-1
TGTGCCAGCAGTTGGGACAGGTCTTACAAAAACATTCAGTACTTC	CASSWDRSYKNIQYF	TRBD1	15	TRBV12-3/TRBV12-4	many	TRBJ2-4
TGTGCCAGCAGCTTAGCTGTGGGAGACTACGAGCAGTACTTC	CASSLAVGDYEQYF	NA	14	TRBV11-2	NA	TRBJ2-7
TGTGCCAGCAGACTGACCGGGATCACGATATGGGAGACCCAGTACTTC	CASRLTGITIWETQYF	NA	16	TRBV7-9	few	TRBJ2-5
TGTGCCATCAGCATACAGGGCCACGAGCAGTACTTC	CAISIQGHEQYF	NA	12	TRBV10-3	NA	TRBJ2-7
TGTGCCATCAGTGATGACGTGAGGGATAGCAATGAGCAGTTCTTC	CAISDDVRDSNEQFF	NA	15	TRBV10-3	many	TRBJ2-1
TGCGCCAGCAGCTTAGTAGGGCAGTCTTACTCTGGGGCCAACGTCCTGACTTTC	CASSLVGQSYSGANVLTF	NA	18	TRBV5-1	few	TRBJ2-6
TGTGCCAGCAGCTTAGCGGGACCCATTTACAATGAGCAGTTCTTC	CASSLAGPIYNEQFF	NA	15	TRBV7-3	many	TRBJ2-1
TGTGCCAGCAGCGGGGACAGGGTTACTGAAGCTTTCTTT	CASSGDRVTEAFF	TRBD1	13	TRBV7-9	many	TRBJ1-1
TGTGCCAGCAGTATAGGGCGGGAGGGCTACGAGCAGTTCTTC	CASSIGREGYEQFF	TRBD2	14	TRBV6-5	many	TRBJ2-1
TGTGCCTGGAGCGGACGCCAAGGGGGAATTAGCAATCAGCCCCAGCATTTT	CAWSGRQGGISNQPQHF	NA	17	TRBV30	many	TRBJ1-5
TGTGCCAGCAGCTTAGCTAGCGGGCAGAACACCGGGGAGCTGTTTTTT	CASSLASGQNTGELFF	TRBD2	16	TRBV11-3	few	TRBJ2-2
TGTGCCAGCAGCTTGGCGGTTAGCAATCAGCCCCAGCATTTT	CASSLAVSNQPQHF	NA	14	TRBV7-8	NA	TRBJ1-5
TGCAGCGTATTTAGCGGGAGGGGTGGTGGCAATGAGCAGTTCTTC	CSVFSGRGGGNEQFF	TRBD2	15	TRBV29-1	few	TRBJ2-1
TGTGCCTGGAGTATACAGGCTCCCCCCTACGAGCAGTACTTC	CAWSIQAPPYEQYF	NA	14	TRBV30	many	TRBJ2-7
TGCAGCGTTCGCAAACTGGGGACCACTGAAGCTTTCTTT	CSVRKLGTTEAFF	NA	13	TRBV29-1	NA	TRBJ1-1
TGCAGCGTTCGAGGCAGGGGGACTTACAATGAGCAGTTCTTC	CSVRGRGTYNEQFF	NA	14	TRBV29-1	many	TRBJ2-1
TGTGCCAGCAGTAAAAGCGGGCCCACCCAAGAGACCCAGTACTTC	CASSKSGPTQETQYF	NA	15	TRBV7-2	few	TRBJ2-5
TGCAGTAAAACTGGGCTTCTCTCCTACAATGAGCAGTTCTTC	CSKTGLLSYNEQFF	NA	14	TRBV20-1	NA	TRBJ2-1
TGTGCCATCAGAGGGACAGGGGGGACTGAAGCTTTCTTT	CAIRGTGGTEAFF	TRBD1	13	TRBV10-3	many	TRBJ1-1
TGTGCCAGCGCACGTACAGGGGATCTTTCTTTTGGCTACACCTTC	CASARTGDLSFGYTF	TRBD1	15	TRBV18	many	TRBJ1-2
TGCAGTGCCAGGGCTAGCGGGAGTGGAACCGGGGAGCTGTTTTTT	CSARASGSGTGELFF	TRBD2	15	TRBV20-1	many	TRBJ2-2
TGTGCCAGCAGTTCGGACAGGGCCAATCAGCCCCAGCATTTT	CASSSDRANQPQHF	TRBD1	14	TRBV28	many	TRBJ1-5